This TCR beta chain stems from a study of T-cell memory formation after mild COVID-19 (TCRdb year 2021). Regarding the complete study: Most TCR sequence clusters were specific to one of the two donors. In two donors, T-cell clones that expanded and contracted after mild COVID-19 were followed by sequencing TCRalpha and TCRbeta repertoires longitudinally. Two young, previously healthy adult volunteers, one female and one male, were included in the cohort.

Ficoll-Paque density gradient centrifugation was the method used to isolate PBMCs. V lost 4 bases and J lost 4 bases; the stretch between them is 15 bases long. The CDR3 measures 15 amino acids from cysteine to phenylalanine. This entry keeps only the CDR3 DNA: 45 bases, framed from base 1. For CDR1 and CDR2, the germline V gene lists SGHDT and YYEEEE. To note about this clonotype: No antigen is known for it. Base quality data are lacking; no much larger clone is found one base away.

Beyond this particular receptor, the publication reports: Clones contracting from day 15 to 85 had balanced CD4/CD8 phenotypes, while a second wave expanding from day 15 to 37 was biased towards CD4+. Only two mild cases were covered by the study, and larger cohorts that include severe cases with pre-infection samples were considered necessary. Whether the second-wave clones peaking on day 37 were SARS-CoV-2 specific was not confirmed. Contracting CD4+ clones were located mainly in the CM and EM memory subsets, whereas CD8+ clones were found to be enriched in EMRA. Some responding clones were detected in pre-infection memory, which suggested that pre-existing cross-reactive memory T cells had joined the SARS-CoV-2 response.

These reads were obtained on an Illumina NovaSeq 6000. TCRalpha and TCRbeta cDNA libraries were built by 5'RACE with constant-segment primers, adding sample barcodes and unique molecular identifiers. RNA was extracted from every sample with Trizol reagent. The libraries were amplified in two PCR steps, and the second step added a second sample barcode and Illumina TruSeq adapters. The libraries were sequenced on an Illumina NovaSeq using 2 x 150 bp paired-end reads. The paper's data handling went like this. Demultiplexing of reads and collapsing into UMI-guided consensus sequences were performed with migec v1.2.7. With mixcr v2.1.11, UMI consensuses were aligned to TRA and TRB V and J templates and assembled into clonotypes. Expanded or contracted clonotypes were those called significant by both edgeR and NoisET, with noise models trained on biological replicates. edgeR calls used a false discovery rate-adjusted p below 0.01 and a log2 fold-change threshold of 1. As an exploratory analysis of dynamics, PCA with hierarchical clustering was applied to max-normalized trajectories of the 1000 most abundant clonotypes. The CD4 or CD8 phenotype of responding clones was assigned using the separately sequenced CD4+ and CD8+ repertoires. TCRdb reworked the public reads: Q25 trimming with fastp, MiXCR clone assembly, productive beta chains retained. Every entry covers one CDR3 protein and lists the most common genes and DNA from its rows. The V and J calls follow TCRdb's processing rather than the paper's. This sample comprises roughly 250,000 distinct CDR3 sequences, roughly 15% of them detected only once. The top ten clones comprise 3.5% of the sample.

This TCR was recovered from a man younger than 35 who had mild COVID-19 (a few samples of this study predate the infection). The sample titles of this study are shuffled in the database, so cell type and time point are left out; the donor was told from shared clones. The chain uses TRBV5-6 and TRBJ2-1, with TRBD2 as a weak D call on 6 bases. Sequenced sample: PBMCs or a T cell subset sorted from them (not recorded which). The CDR3 region: CASSPSVDGYNEQFF. The DNA sequence is TGTGCCAGCAGCCCTAGCGTCGATGGGTACAATGAGCAGTTCTTC.